This entry lists 25 T cell receptor beta chains sequenced from one sample in a study of blood T cell repertoires in COVID-19. Measured with immunoSEQ multiplex PCR; TCRdb has only the in-frame clones, and not every one. Of around 70,000 clones in the sample, approximately 79% were seen once. The sample was peripheral blood. The receptors shown here come from a man in his 60s with acute or convalescent COVID-19.

The V and J genes are TRBV7-2 and TRBJ1-1; tentative D call: TRBD1 (6 bases). The CDR3 sequence is 12 residues long. Trimming left V 5 bases short and J 6 bases short, with 10 bases between. CDR1 SGHTA and CDR2 FQGNSA come from the germline V gene. CDR3 DNA sequence: TGTGCCAGCAGCGAGGGGGACGCTGAAGCTTTCTTT. Protein: CASSEGDAEAFF. The complete variable domain, with remaining parts taken from reference TRBV7-2 and TRBJ1-1, reads GAGVSQSPSNKVTEKGKDVELRCDPISGHTALYWYRQSLGQGLEFLIYFQGNSAPDKSGLPSDRFSAERTGGSVSTLTIQRTQQEDSAVYLCASSEGDAEAFFGQGTRLTVV.

This clone has a handful of counts. V and J are TRBV7-9 and TRBJ1-1, with 9 bases lining up with TRBD1. The V and J ends lost 2 bases and 11 bases, in that order; junction bases with no gene match: 3. The CDR3 loop spans 12 amino acids. Germline CDR1 is SEHNR and CDR2 is FQNEAQ (reference sequence). CDR3 sequence: CASSLRDRVAFF. CDR3 in DNA: TGTGCCAGCAGCTTAAGGGACAGGGTCGCTTTCTTT.

There are a few counts of this clone. This rearrangement joins TRBV5-1 to TRBJ2-5; maybe TRBD2 (5 bases). Germline lookup yields CDR1 SGHRS and CDR2 YFSETQ. This CDR3 spans 13 amino acids. V shed 0 bases and J shed 4 bases, with 7 bases lying between them. CDR3: CASSLVLVETQYF. The CDR3 nucleotides read TGCGCCAGCAGCTTGGTACTAGTAGAGACCCAGTACTTC.

V gene TRBV5-1 combines with J gene TRBJ2-7; 8 bases are shared with TRBD2. This CDR3 contains 14 residues. V shed 0 bases and J 2 bases; nucleotides not matched to a gene: 1. Germline V gene lookup returns CDR1 SGHRS and CDR2 YFSETQ. CDR3 residues: CASSLGGGTYEQYV. In nucleotides, the CDR3 is TGCGCCAGCAGCTTGGGCGGGGGGACCTACGAGCAGTACGTC.

This sequence joins TRBV5-1 and TRBJ2-2, with D perhaps TRBD2 (5 bases). V dropped 6 bases and J dropped 1 base, with 10 bases sitting between them. Germline lookup yields CDR1 SGHRS and CDR2 YFSETQ. CDR3 size: 14 residues. The CDR3 region has the DNA TGCGCCAGCACCCCCGAGGGGAACACCGGGGAGCTGTTTTTT. This sequence encodes CASTPEGNTGELFF. The full variable domain, completed using reference TRBV5-1 and TRBJ2-2, is KAGVTQTPRYLIKTRGQQVTLSCSPISGHRSVSWYQQTPGQGLQFLFEYFSETQRNKGNFPGRFSGRQFSNSRSEMNVSTLELGDSALYLCASTPEGNTGELFFGEGSRLTVL.

The chain is built from TRBV5-1 and TRBJ2-7; maybe TRBD1 (6 bases). The germline V gene encodes CDR1 SGHRS and CDR2 YFSETQ. Trimming took off 2 bases at V and 2 bases at J, with 14 bases between the two ends. This CDR3 contains 15 residues. The CDR3 is CASSFRQGFPYEQYF. Here the CDR3 DNA reads TGCGCCAGCAGCTTTCGCCAGGGGTTTCCCTACGAGCAGTACTTC.

This clone was observed a single time. The CDR3 DNA reads TGCAGCGTTCGACAGGGCGGAAGTAATGAAAAACTGTTTTTT. Translated, it gives CSVRQGGSNEKLFF. This sequence joins TRBV29-1 and TRBJ1-4; 7 bases match TRBD1. CDR3 length equals 14 residues. J gave up 4 bases and V 5 bases, and 7 bases lay outside the gene matches. Germline values: CDR1 SQVTM, CDR2 ANQGSEA.

V and J are TRBV7-9 and TRBJ1-5; tentative D call: TRBD1 (5 bases). Germline CDR1 and CDR2: SEHNR and FQNEAQ (reference sequence). The CDR3 totals 14 residues. Deletions cut 6 bases from V and 0 bases from J, with 9 bases between. The CDR3 DNA reads TGTGCCAGCAGTTACAGGAATAGCAATCAGCCCCAGCATTTT. This gives the protein CASSYRNSNQPQHF. Supplemented by reference TRBV7-9 and TRBJ1-5, the full variable domain reads DTGVSQNPRHKITKRGQNVTFRCDPISEHNRLYWYRQTLGQGPEFLTYFQNEAQLEKSRLLSDRFSAERPKGSFSTLEIQRTEQGDSAMYLCASSYRNSNQPQHFGDGTRLSIL.

V and J are TRBV3-1 (or the pseudogene TRBV3-2) and TRBJ2-3; the D gene is possibly TRBD2 (7 bases). CDR3 length equals 14 residues. Germline CDR1 LGHDT, CDR2 YNNKEL (reference sequence). Trimming removed 1 base from V and 4 bases from J, with 9 bases in between. The CDR3 nucleotides read TGTGCCAGCAGCCAAGGGGGGGGGCCAGATACGCAGTATTTT. It encodes CASSQGGGPDTQYF.

This chain links TRBV7-9 with TRBJ1-1; D remains unclear. Germline CDR1 SEHNR, CDR2 FQNEAQ (reference sequence). This CDR3 is 11 amino acids long. V was cut by 5 bases and J by 4 bases, with 5 bases left in between. CDR3 DNA sequence: TGTGCCAGCAGCCGGGGCACTGAAGCTTTCTTT. Translation gives CASSRGTEAFF.

This chain uses TRBV7-2 with TRBJ1-5, with a tentative D call TRBD1 (5 bases). CDR3 length: 14 residues. V was trimmed by 3 bases and J by 4 bases, leaving 10 bases between them. Germline lookup yields CDR1 SGHTA and CDR2 FQGNSA. For the CDR3, the DNA is TGTGCCAGCAGCTTCAAGGGGTGGAATCAGCCCCAGCATTTT. Translating it yields CASSFKGWNQPQHF.

This clone was detected once. This sequence joins TRBV10-3 and TRBJ2-5; D gene unclear. Per germline, CDR1 ENHRY and CDR2 SYGVKD. The CDR3 is 16 residues long. Trimming shortened V by 4 bases and J by 5 bases, and 20 bases separated the two germline ends. The CDR3 sequence is CAISVQSGISSETQYF. DNA for the CDR3: TGTGCCATCAGTGTTCAGTCAGGAATTTCTTCCGAGACCCAGTACTTC.

This clone was picked up one time. The V gene is TRBV6-5, the J gene TRBJ1-5; D possibly corresponds to TRBD1 (5 bases). The V end was cut by 5 bases, the J end by 4 bases, with 15 bases between. Germline loops: CDR1 MNHEY, CDR2 SVGAGI. This CDR3 is 15 amino acids long. The CDR3 coding sequence is TGTGCCAGCAGTCAAAGGGGTGATTGGAATCAGCCCCAGCATTTT. Residues: CASSQRGDWNQPQHF.

J is TRBJ2-3 and V is TRBV5-1, with TRBD1 identical over 8 bases. CDR1 SGHRS and CDR2 YFSETQ come from the germline V gene. This CDR3 is built from 16 residues. The ends lost 0 bases at V and 2 bases at J; junction bases unmatched: 5. CDR3 bases: TGCGCCAGCAGCTTGGCGGGGACAGGAATCACAGATACGCAGTATTTT. Translation gives CASSLAGTGITDTQYF.

V gene TRBV27 combines with J gene TRBJ2-3; D is unresolved. V was pared by 3 bases and J by 3 bases, with 10 bases between. The length of the CDR3 is 14 residues. Germline CDR1 MNHEY, CDR2 SMNVEV (reference sequence). In DNA form, the CDR3 reads TGTGCCAGCAGTTTCCCCGGCAGGACAGATACGCAGTATTTT. The encoded protein is CASSFPGRTDTQYF.

The gene calls are TRBV2 and TRBJ2-5; 12 bases align to TRBD2. This CDR3 spans 14 amino acids. Trimming removed 7 bases from V and 3 bases from J; junction bases left unmatched: 3. In germline, CDR1 is SNHLY, CDR2 FYNNEI. The CDR3 here is CASNRLAGEETQYF. CDR3 in DNA: TGTGCCAGCAACCGACTAGCGGGGGAAGAGACCCAGTACTTC. The whole variable domain, filled in from reference TRBV2 and TRBJ2-5, reads EPEVTQTPSHQVTQMGQEVILRCVPISNHLYFYWYRQILGQKVEFLVSFYNNEISEKSEIFDDQFSVERPDGSNFTLKIRSTKLEDSAMYFCASNRLAGEETQYFGPGTRLLVL.

V gene TRBV6-2 or TRBV6-3 combines with J gene TRBJ2-5; maybe TRBD2 (6 bases). Germline assignment: CDR1 MNHEY and CDR2 SVGEGT. This CDR3 is 14 amino acids long. V lost 6 bases to trimming and J lost 5 bases, with 16 bases between them. The CDR3 nucleotides are TGTGCCAGCAGCTGGGACTTAGAAGGGGAGACCCAGTACTTC. It yields the protein CASSWDLEGETQYF.

The chain has TRBV30 and TRBJ1-5, with D unclear. There are 13 residues in the CDR3. V was clipped by 0 bases and J by 6 bases, with 9 bases between them. Germline V gives CDR1 GTSNPN, CDR2 SVGIG (reference sequence). CDR3 bases: TGTGCCTGGAGTGTCAGCCGAGGTCAGCCCCAGCATTTT. Translated: CAWSVSRGQPQHF.

The chain joins TRBV2 to TRBJ2-3, with D possibly being TRBD1 (5 bases). Germline V CDR1 and CDR2: SNHLY, FYNNEI. The CDR3 runs 15 residues. Trimming left V 5 bases short and J 5 bases short, with 17 bases between. The CDR3 coding sequence is TGTGCCAGCAGTCGCGGTGGCAGGGAAGTAGATACGCAGTATTTT. Protein sequence: CASSRGGREVDTQYF.

This chain links TRBV5-1 with TRBJ2-1; the D is unclear. CDR1 and CDR2 (germline): SGHRS, YFSETQ. The CDR3 contains 14 residues. V lost 1 base, J lost 9 bases, and 14 bases lay in between. The CDR3: CASSLCDRGCEQFF. For the CDR3, the DNA is TGCGCCAGCAGCTTGTGCGACCGAGGATGTGAGCAGTTCTTC.

This clone was observed a few times. This sequence joins TRBV5-1 and TRBJ1-1, with D possibly matching TRBD1 (6 bases). V gave up 3 bases and J gave up 7 bases, with 13 bases separating them. This CDR3 contains 13 residues. Germline CDR1 and CDR2: SGHRS and YFSETQ. The CDR3 protein is CASSWWGLGEAFF. The CDR3 DNA reads TGCGCCAGCAGCTGGTGGGGGCTGGGTGAAGCTTTCTTT.

The chain is built from TRBV19 and TRBJ2-1, with 10 bases aligning to TRBD1. The CDR3 spans 14 residues. Germline loops: CDR1 LNHDA, CDR2 SQIVND (reference sequence). Trimming took 4 bases from V and 9 from J; bases not matched to a gene: 6. Here the CDR3 reads CASSTGTGAPEQFF. Written as DNA, the CDR3 is TGTGCCAGTAGTACCGGGACAGGGGCCCCTGAGCAGTTCTTC.

This chain joins TRBV10-2 and TRBJ1-6; 7 nucleotides align to TRBD1. V shed 3 bases, J shed 7 bases, and the junction held 6 bases outside the gene matches. The CDR3 runs to 15 residues. The germline CDR1 and CDR2 sequences are WSHSY and SAAADI. The CDR3 region is CASSEEGARNSPLHF. DNA for the CDR3: TGCGCCAGCAGTGAAGAGGGGGCGAGGAATTCACCCCTCCACTTT.

This chain uses TRBV27 with TRBJ1-6, with D possibly being TRBD1 (6 bases). CDR3 length: 19 residues. The germline gives CDR1 MNHEY, CDR2 SMNVEV (reference sequence). Trimming left V 0 bases short and J 0 bases short, with 15 bases between. DNA for the CDR3: TGTGCCAGCAGTTTATCTCCACTTACAGGGAGCTCCTATAATTCACCCCTCCACTTT. Protein sequence: CASSLSPLTGSSYNSPLHF.

The V call is TRBV5-1, the J call TRBJ1-5; D is unclear. In germline, CDR1 is SGHRS, CDR2 YFSETQ. V lost 1 base and J 1 base, leaving 9 bases between the germline ends. This CDR3 is 15 amino acids long. CDR3 nucleotides: TGCGCCAGCAGCTTGACGGGTAACAGCAATCAGCCCCAGCATTTT. This codes for CASSLTGNSNQPQHF.